The 9 T cell receptor beta chains listed next were all sequenced from one sample in a study of radiotherapy plus CTLA-4 blockade in lung cancer. Repertoires were generated with immunoSEQ multiplex PCR, while TCRdb's copy carries only in-frame clones and drops some. The repertoire consists of 45,000 or so clones, with approximately 76% occurring once and the leading ten covering roughly 10%. The sample in question was peripheral blood, obtained from a patient treated with radiotherapy plus ipilimumab. Receptors originate from a human donor with non-small cell lung cancer who had stable disease on radiotherapy plus ipilimumab.

The V gene is TRBV30, the J gene TRBJ2-5; D remains ambiguous. Between the trimmed V and J ends, which lost 0 bases and 5 bases, there was a span of 4 bases. Per the germline V gene, CDR1 is GTSNPN and CDR2 is SVGIG (reference sequence). The CDR3 sequence is 11 residues long. The chain's CDR3 is CAWSVSETQYF. The CDR3 coding sequence is TGTGCCTGGAGTGTTTCTGAGACCCAGTACTTC.

This clone was observed a few times. The chain is built from TRBV5-4 and TRBJ2-1; D is possibly TRBD2 (6 bases). The CDR3 spans 14 residues. Germline V gene sequence: CDR1 SGHNT, CDR2 YYREEE (reference sequence). The V end was cut by 5 bases, the J end by 5 bases, with 14 bases between. DNA for the CDR3: TGTGCCAGCAGGTTATCTGCGGGGAACAATGAGCAGTTCTTC. This gives the protein CASRLSAGNNEQFF.

This chain connects TRBV6-1 to TRBJ1-2; 8 nucleotides align to TRBD1. The J segment lost 0 bases and the V segment lost 6 bases, leaving 6 bases of the junction unmatched. The CDR3 length is 15 residues. The germline V gene encodes CDR1 MNHNS and CDR2 SASEGT. DNA for the CDR3: TGTGCCAGCAGAGGGGGACAGGTAGCTAACTATGGCTACACCTTC. This gives the protein CASRGGQVANYGYTF.

This clone occurred once. This sequence joins TRBV28 and TRBJ1-5, with TRBD1 as a possible D gene (5 bases). The CDR3 consists of 15 residues. Deletions cut 6 bases from V and 5 bases from J, with 17 bases between. The germline V gene has CDR1 MDHEN and CDR2 SYDVKM. The CDR3 bases are TGTGCCAGCAGGGTAGCGGGCCCGGGGCATCAGCCCCAGCATTTT. It yields the protein CASRVAGPGHQPQHF.

The chain carries TRBV10-3 and TRBJ2-3; D uncertain. This CDR3 spans 12 amino acids. Germline V gives CDR1 ENHRY, CDR2 SYGVKD. V was shortened by 7 bases and J by 6 bases, with 11 bases between the two germline ends. The DNA of the CDR3 is TGTGCCATCAAGGGCGGAGACGATACGCAGTATTTT. Amino acid sequence: CAIKGGDDTQYF.

As regards this clone: This CDR3 is also generated by other DNA sequences in the sample. V is TRBV29-1 and J is TRBJ1-1; a weak D match, TRBD1 (6 bases). The CDR3 is 13 residues long. CDR1 is SQVTM and CDR2 is ANQGSEA in the germline V gene. Trimming removed 7 bases at V and 1 base at J, with 13 bases between. In nucleotides, the CDR3 is TGCAGCGCAGAGGGGGACCCGAACACTGAAGCTTTCTTT. Translated: CSAEGDPNTEAFF.

The chain joins TRBV11-2 to TRBJ2-3, with D perhaps TRBD2 (7 bases). V was shortened by 5 bases and J by 5 bases, with 14 bases between the two germline ends. The CDR3 has 14 residues. CDR1 and CDR2 (germline): SGHAT, FQNNGV. The CDR3 loop reads CASSLGRGRDTQYF. DNA for the CDR3: TGTGCCAGCAGCCTAGGGCGGGGGCGAGATACGCAGTATTTT.

In DNA, the CDR3 is TGTGCCAGCAGCCGAACCGGGGGCCGATCGCCGGGAACCATATATTTT. Translating gives CASSRTGGRSPGTIYF. The V gene is TRBV9, the J gene TRBJ1-3; a weak D match, TRBD1 (6 bases). The CDR3 is made up of 16 amino acids. The germline gives CDR1 SGDLS, CDR2 YYNGEE. The germline V and J ends were trimmed by 4 bases and 10 bases, with 24 bases remaining between them.

This clone was found a few times. This rearrangement joins TRBV16 to TRBJ2-2, with D possibly being TRBD2 (6 bases). Germline V gives CDR1 KGHSY, CDR2 FQNENV. V lost 3 bases to trimming and J lost 4 bases, with 12 bases between them. The length of the CDR3 is 15 residues. CDR3 coding DNA: TGTGCCAGCAGCCAGGAGAAGGGAGGCACCGGGGAGCTGTTTTTT. Protein sequence: CASSQEKGGTGELFF.